The 16 T cell receptor beta chains in this list originate from one sample, sequenced in a study of blood T cell repertoires in COVID-19. The data were produced by immunoSEQ multiplex PCR, yet TCRdb's version contains in-frame clones alone and is incomplete. The data show over 90,000 clones, approximately 80% seen once. What was sequenced was peripheral blood. All receptors derive from a man at least 80 years old with COVID-19, enrolled during active disease.

The chain links TRBV19 to TRBJ1-5, with unresolved D. Trimming shortened V by 7 bases and J by 9 bases, and 25 bases separated the two germline ends. Germline V gene lookup returns CDR1 LNHDA and CDR2 SQIVND (reference sequence). The CDR3 runs 16 residues. The chain's CDR3 is CASTLGKQRGGRPQHF. For the CDR3, the DNA is TGTGCCAGTACCCTGGGGAAACAGCGGGGAGGGCGGCCCCAGCATTTT.

The genes are TRBV6-6 and TRBJ1-2, with no clear D. Trimming removed 6 bases at V and 2 bases at J, with 13 bases between. Germline V CDR1 and CDR2: MNHNY, SVGAGI (reference sequence). CDR3 length: 14 residues. The chain's CDR3 is CASRPEGRNYGYTF. The CDR3 DNA reads as TGTGCCAGCAGACCGGAGGGTCGGAACTATGGCTACACCTTC.

This clone was picked up a small number of times. The chain is built from TRBV18 and TRBJ2-6, with D possibly being TRBD1 (5 bases). The CDR3 runs to 17 residues. Trimming stripped 5 bases from V and 1 base from J, with 15 bases between. Germline V gene data show CDR1 as KGHSH and CDR2 as LQKENI. The CDR3 loop reads CASSGAGSVSGANVLTF. The CDR3 DNA reads as TGTGCCAGCTCAGGGGCAGGCTCCGTTTCTGGGGCCAACGTCCTGACTTTC.

The V and J genes are TRBV30 and TRBJ1-6; TRBD1 might be the D (5 bases). The CDR3 has 13 amino acids. V shed 3 bases and J shed 10 bases, with 13 bases lying between them. Germline V CDR1 and CDR2: GTSNPN, SVGIG (reference sequence). The CDR3 DNA reads TGTGCCTGGAGGGGCACAGGTTCCTCACCCCTCCACTTT. It yields the protein CAWRGTGSSPLHF.

The rearrangement links TRBV18 to TRBJ1-5; no clear D gene. V was shortened by 3 bases and J by 2 bases, with 5 bases between the two germline ends. Germline V gene lookup returns CDR1 KGHSH and CDR2 LQKENI. CDR3 length equals 13 residues. This chain's CDR3 is CASSPRGNQPQHF. The DNA of the CDR3 is TGTGCCAGCTCACCGAGGGGCAATCAGCCCCAGCATTTT.

The CDR3 bases are TGTGCCACCAGGTACGGGAAGATGAACACTGAAGCTTTCTTT. Its translation: CATRYGKMNTEAFF. The rearrangement joins TRBV24-1 to TRBJ1-1; no definite D call. This CDR3 comprises 14 residues. The V end was cut by 7 bases, the J end by 0 bases, with 11 bases between. CDR1 and CDR2 from the germline V gene are KGHDR and SFDVKD.

This chain connects TRBV27 to TRBJ2-3, with 9 bases identical to TRBD2. This CDR3 has 15 amino acids. J was trimmed by 5 bases and V by 5 bases; bases with no gene match: 8. Germline assignment: CDR1 MNHEY and CDR2 SMNVEV (reference sequence). In nucleotides, the CDR3 is TGTGCCAGCAGTCCATCTAGCGGGGTCCGAGATACGCAGTATTTT. Protein product: CASSPSSGVRDTQYF.

This sequence joins TRBV2 and TRBJ1-1; no definite D call. This CDR3 contains 14 residues. The germline gives CDR1 SNHLY, CDR2 FYNNEI. V lost 7 bases, J lost 11 bases, and 23 bases lay in between. CDR3 nucleotide sequence: TGTGCCAGCACTGTAGGGAAAGGAGGGTTTATGGCTTTCTTT. Its translation: CASTVGKGGFMAFF.

The genes are TRBV7-6 and TRBJ2-1, with 12 bases matching TRBD1. Germline V gene sequence: CDR1 SGHVS, CDR2 FNYEAQ. The CDR3 runs 16 residues. Trimming removed 5 bases from V and 2 bases from J; junction bases left unmatched: 4. The chain's CDR3 is CASSTGTGGAYNEQFF. DNA of the CDR3: TGTGCCAGCAGCACAGGGACAGGGGGCGCCTACAATGAGCAGTTCTTC.

The chain links TRBV7-2 to TRBJ2-1, with D unclear. Trimming shortened V by 0 bases and J by 5 bases, and 5 bases separated the two germline ends. CDR3 length equals 13 residues. Per germline, CDR1 SGHTA and CDR2 FQGNSA. Here the CDR3 reads CASSLALDNEQFF. CDR3 DNA: TGTGCCAGCAGCTTAGCCTTAGACAATGAGCAGTTCTTC.

This rearrangement joins TRBV3-1 (or the pseudogene TRBV3-2) to TRBJ1-1; D is ambiguous. Trimming left V 7 bases short and J 5 bases short, with 8 bases between. CDR3 length equals 11 residues. The germline V gene encodes CDR1 LGHDT and CDR2 YNNKEL (reference sequence). The chain's CDR3 is CASNRGTEAFF. The CDR3 DNA sequence: TGTGCCAGCAATAGAGGGACTGAAGCTTTCTTT.

CDR3: CATSDRTDTQYF. The CDR3 nucleotides read TGTGCCACCAGTGATCGTACAGATACGCAGTATTTT. The gene calls are TRBV24-1 and TRBJ2-3; D not resolved. The V end was cut by 3 bases, the J end by 3 bases, with 3 bases between. Germline CDR1 is KGHDR and CDR2 is SFDVKD. CDR3 size: 12 residues.

J is TRBJ1-2 and V is TRBV28; TRBD1 agrees at 7 bases. V shed 6 bases, J shed 3 bases, and the junction held 4 bases outside the gene matches. Germline values: CDR1 MDHEN, CDR2 SYDVKM. The CDR3 is 13 residues long. CDR3 protein: CASRQDRYYGYTF. Written as DNA, the CDR3 is TGTGCCAGCAGGCAGGACAGGTACTATGGCTACACCTTC.

The rearrangement uses TRBV5-1 and TRBJ1-6; no definite D call. The CDR3 sequence is 16 residues long. CDR1 is SGHRS, CDR2 YFSETQ, per germline. The V end lost 0 bases, the J end lost 8 bases, and 15 bases lay between the germline ends. In nucleotides, the CDR3 is TGCGCCAGCAGCTTGGAGGGCGGGTATGTTGATTCACCCCTCCACTTT. Translation: CASSLEGGYVDSPLHF.

The chain recombines TRBV30 with TRBJ2-5; the match to TRBD2 covers 11 bases. CDR1 is GTSNPN, CDR2 SVGIG, per germline (reference sequence). Germline trimming cut 0 bases from V and 7 bases from J; bases unmatched to any gene: 7. The CDR3 is 15 amino acids. This chain's CDR3 is CAWSVGTSGSGTQYF. The CDR3 DNA is TGTGCCTGGAGTGTAGGGACTAGCGGCTCCGGGACCCAGTACTTC.

This clone was counted between two and nine times. J is TRBJ2-7 and V is TRBV29-1, with TRBD2 matching 10 bases. Germline V gene data show CDR1 as SQVTM and CDR2 as ANQGSEA. V dropped 4 bases and J dropped 3; count of bases not matched to a gene: 6. This CDR3 contains 14 residues. CDR3 sequence: CSVGGLAGVYEQYF. The CDR3, as DNA: TGCAGCGTTGGGGGGCTAGCGGGAGTCTACGAGCAGTACTTC.